This section outlines one T cell receptor (beta chain) sequence together with its context. The target antigen is unknown. TCRdb keeps only in-frame clones here, not all; method: immunoSEQ multiplex PCR. Here the sample spans 45,000 to 70,000 clones, around 82% being singletons. Single viable CD3+CD4+CD8-CD45RO+ cells were sorted as the memory CD4+ T cells. Positive selection with CD4 microbeads enriched total CD4+ T cells. The data originate from a study of memory CD4+ T cells and cytomegalovirus serostatus. Overall study context: Healthy Belgian adult donors included roughly ten CMV-positive and 20 to 30 CMV-negative people.

V was trimmed by 7 bases and J by 8 bases, leaving 11 bases between them. This CDR3 spans 12 amino acids. CDR1 is MNHNS and CDR2 is SASEGT in the germline V gene. General study points: Each of some 67 CMV-associated TCRbeta sequences occurred in one to five individuals. A US-trained random forest predicted CMV serostatus with median AUC about 0.92.

Sequencing used memory CD4+ T cells from blood. This receptor was identified in an adult in good health and CMV-seronegative. Some clones in this sample may be carry-over from other donors' samples. The genes are TRBV6-1 and TRBJ1-4, with a tentative D call TRBD1 (6 bases). CDR3 nucleotide sequence: TGTGCCAGCACCGCAGGGGACGAAAAACTGTTTTTT. It specifies CASTAGDEKLFF.